The rows below give T cell receptor beta chains drawn from one sample of a study of control samples from healthy donors and cancer patients. Assay used: immunoSEQ multiplex PCR; TCRdb lists only in-frame clones, some missing. The data show fewer than 90,000 clones, about 80% seen once. Sequencing was performed on blood. The receptors originated from a man aged 50 to 59 in good health. Each CDR3 is given without its conserved first and last residue.

TRBJ1-2 TRBV5-6 ASSFTSSNYGYT
TRBJ2-6 TRBV2 ARRAGRGVLT
TRBJ1-3 TRBV18 ASSPGQGGSGNTIY
TRBJ1-3 TRBV4-3 ASSRQLTAGSGNTIY
TRBJ1-6 TRBV18 ASSTTGQGAGSPLH
TRBJ2-5 TRBV9 ASSVRDEREETQY
TRBJ2-7 TRBV24-1 ATSDPGRTSYEQY
TRBJ2-7 TRBV6-2/TRBV6-3 ASSLPGVSEQY
TRBJ2-3 TRBV24-1 ATSDHGGLAQY
TRBJ2-7 TRBV19 ASSSRGGNNEQY
TRBJ1-3 TRBV5-4 ASTVGGRTGNTIY
TRBJ2-1 TRBV29-1 SVEGQGFNEQF
TRBJ2-7 TRBV7-2 ASGRNYEQY
TRBJ1-3 TRBV5-6 ASSLVNTIY
TRBJ2-3 TRBV7-9 ASSSYYRDDGTDTQY
TRBJ2-2 TRBV7-6 ASSLTATNTGELF
TRBJ1-6 TRBV15 ATSRDAGNNNSPLH
TRBJ2-1 TRBV12-5 ATQGRGLNEQF
TRBJ1-6 TRBV7-2 ASSSRGGVVALH
TRBJ2-7 TRBV11-3 ASSWGTAPYEQY
TRBJ1-1 TRBV24-1 ATRTGLNTEAF
TRBJ1-1 TRBV19 ASSIDQGGVNTEAF
TRBJ2-2 TRBV3-1/TRBV3-2 ASSQGRGTGELF
TRBJ2-7 TRBV3-1/TRBV3-2 ASSGPLGPNEQY
TRBJ2-1 TRBV5-1 ASSSYAGSYNEQF
TRBJ2-5 TRBV19 ASRGPGQGMQTQY
TRBJ2-7 TRBV19 ASMAGPEQY